One sample yielded the 4 T cell receptor beta chains listed below, sequenced in a study of blood T cell repertoires in COVID-19 (dated by TCRdb to the early 2020s). To prepare the library, the immunoSEQ multiplex PCR assay was applied. TCRdb holds this immuneACCESS table with in-frame rearrangements only. Some clones are missing; in checked studies, unresolved V genes explain under half, and the rest has no known cause. Here the sample has 350,000 to 450,000 clones; 85% to 90% occur a single time. The top ten constitute about 3% of the sample. What was sequenced was peripheral blood. These receptors all stem from a human donor in a cohort sampled during active COVID-19.

V is TRBV7-2 and J is TRBJ2-3, with a possible D match to TRBD2 (7 bases). The CDR3 is made up of 17 amino acids. Trimming removed 3 bases from V and 0 bases from J, with 16 bases in between. Germline values: CDR1 SGHTA, CDR2 FQGNSA. The chain's CDR3 is CASSFRRGGRSTDTQYF. As DNA, the CDR3 is TGTGCCAGCAGCTTCCGAAGGGGGGGACGGAGCACAGATACGCAGTATTTT.

CDR3 in DNA: TGTGCCAGCATCGACCCCGGGGGACTAACAGATACGCAGTATTTT. Protein sequence: CASIDPGGLTDTQYF. The chain uses TRBV9 and TRBJ2-3, with TRBD2 matching 7 bases. CDR3 size: 15 residues. CDR1 and CDR2 (germline): SGDLS, YYNGEE. J was trimmed by 3 bases and V by 6 bases; bases with no gene match: 10.

This chain uses TRBV9 with TRBJ2-5; the D gene is possibly TRBD1 (6 bases). V was pared by 3 bases and J by 2 bases, with 14 bases between. CDR1 is SGDLS, CDR2 YYNGEE, per germline. CDR3 size: 15 residues. DNA of the CDR3: TGTGCCAGCAGCGGCACCGGGACACAGCAAGAGACCCAGTACTTC. Translating it yields CASSGTGTQQETQYF. Full variable domain (remainder filled in from reference TRBV9 and TRBJ2-5): DSGVTQTPKHLITATGQRVTLRCSPRSGDLSVYWYQQSLDQGLQFLIQYYNGEERAKGNILERFSAQQFPDLHSELNLSSLELGDSALYFCASSGTGTQQETQYFGPGTRLLVL.

The V call is TRBV2, the J call TRBJ2-7, with TRBD1 identical over 8 bases. There are 14 residues in the CDR3. Germline trimming cut 7 bases from V and 3 bases from J; bases unmatched to any gene: 8. Germline V lookup: CDR1 SNHLY, CDR2 FYNNEI. The CDR3: CASTARDRRYEQYF. The CDR3, as DNA: TGTGCCAGCACTGCTCGGGACAGGCGCTACGAGCAGTACTTC.